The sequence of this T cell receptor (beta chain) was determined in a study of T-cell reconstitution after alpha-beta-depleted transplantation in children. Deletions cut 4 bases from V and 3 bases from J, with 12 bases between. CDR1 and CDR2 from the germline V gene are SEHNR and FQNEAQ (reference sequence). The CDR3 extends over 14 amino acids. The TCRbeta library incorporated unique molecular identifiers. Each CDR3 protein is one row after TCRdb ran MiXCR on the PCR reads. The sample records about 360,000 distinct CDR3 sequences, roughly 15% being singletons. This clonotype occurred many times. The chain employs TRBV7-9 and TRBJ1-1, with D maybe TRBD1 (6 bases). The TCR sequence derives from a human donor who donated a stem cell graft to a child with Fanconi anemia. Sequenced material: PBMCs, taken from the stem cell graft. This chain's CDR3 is CASSSRRGDTEAFF. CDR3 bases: TGTGCCAGCAGCTCCCGGAGGGGGGACACTGAAGCTTTCTTT.